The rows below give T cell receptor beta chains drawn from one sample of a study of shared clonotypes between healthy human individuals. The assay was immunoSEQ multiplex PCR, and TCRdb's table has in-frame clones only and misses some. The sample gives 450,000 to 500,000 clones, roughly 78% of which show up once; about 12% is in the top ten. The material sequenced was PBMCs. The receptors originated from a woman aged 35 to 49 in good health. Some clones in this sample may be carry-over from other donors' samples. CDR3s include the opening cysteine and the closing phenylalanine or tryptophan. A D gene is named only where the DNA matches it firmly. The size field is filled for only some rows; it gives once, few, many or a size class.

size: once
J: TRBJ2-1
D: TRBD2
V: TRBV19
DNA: TGTGCCAGTAGTATCCCCGGACTAGCGGGAGGGCCAGGTGAGCAGTTCTTC
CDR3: CASSIPGLAGGPGEQFF

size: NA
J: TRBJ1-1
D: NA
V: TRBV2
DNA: TGTGCCAGCAGTTTCCTGAACACTGAAGCTTTCTTT
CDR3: CASSFLNTEAFF

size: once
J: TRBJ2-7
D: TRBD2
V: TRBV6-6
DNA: TGTGCCAGCGGCGGGACTAGTTCCTACGAGCAGTACTTC
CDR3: CASGGTSSYEQYF

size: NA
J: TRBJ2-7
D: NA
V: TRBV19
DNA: TGTGCCAGTAGTATCGCCCGCGGCCTAGGGGGCGAGCAGTACTTC
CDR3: CASSIARGLGGEQYF

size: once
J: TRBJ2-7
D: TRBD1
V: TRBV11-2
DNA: TGTGCCAGCGGACCCGACGGACAGGACAACGAGCAGTACTTC
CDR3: CASGPDGQDNEQYF

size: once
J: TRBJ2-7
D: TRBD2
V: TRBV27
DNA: TGTGCCAGCAGTCCGGGACTAGCTCGCGAGCAGTACTTC
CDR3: CASSPGLAREQYF

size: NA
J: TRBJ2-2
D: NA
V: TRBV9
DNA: TGTGCCAGCAGCGTAAGGACAGGTATATGGACTACGAACACCGGGGAGCTGTTTTTT
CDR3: CASSVRTGIWTTNTGELFF

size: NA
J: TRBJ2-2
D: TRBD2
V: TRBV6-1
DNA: TGTGCCAGTACCCCCACTAGCGGGATGGTCGGGGAGCTGTTTTTT
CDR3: CASTPTSGMVGELFF

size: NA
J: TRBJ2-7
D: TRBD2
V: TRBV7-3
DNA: TGTGCCAGCAGCTTAAGTGGGAGGGCCTACGAGCAGTACTTC
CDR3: CASSLSGRAYEQYF

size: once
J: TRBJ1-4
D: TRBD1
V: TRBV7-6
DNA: TGTGCCAGCAGCACCTGGGACAGGGCTGAAAAACTGTTTTTT
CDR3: CASSTWDRAEKLFF

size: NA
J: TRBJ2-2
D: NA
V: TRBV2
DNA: TGTGCCAGCAGTGAAGAGACCGGGACCGGGGAGCTGTTTTTT
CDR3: CASSEETGTGELFF

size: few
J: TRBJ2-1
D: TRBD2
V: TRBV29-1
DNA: TGCAGCGTTGACCTAGGACTAGTTGAGCAGTTCTTC
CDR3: CSVDLGLVEQFF

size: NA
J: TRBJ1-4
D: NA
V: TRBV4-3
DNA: TGCGCCAGCAGCCAAGTCGGCGGAGAAAAACTGTTTTTT
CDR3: CASSQVGGEKLFF

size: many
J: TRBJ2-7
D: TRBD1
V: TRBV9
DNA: TGTGCCAGCAGCGCCTCGACAGGGGGTATTGGCGAGCAGTACTTC
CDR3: CASSASTGGIGEQYF

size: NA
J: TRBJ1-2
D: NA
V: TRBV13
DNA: TGTGCCAGCAGCTCAGACATAACTAACTATGGCTACACCTTC
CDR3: CASSSDITNYGYTF

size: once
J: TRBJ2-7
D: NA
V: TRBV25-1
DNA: TGTGCCAGCAGTGTGGGAGATCTCTCCTACGAGCAGTACTTC
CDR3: CASSVGDLSYEQYF

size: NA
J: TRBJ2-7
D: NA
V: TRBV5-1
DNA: TGCGCCAGCAGCTTGGGTCGCAGGGCAGGGAAGCTGCTTGACGAGCAGTACTTC
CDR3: CASSLGRRAGKLLDEQYF

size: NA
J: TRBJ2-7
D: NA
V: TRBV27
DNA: TGTGCCAGCAGTTTTACCGACCGATCTCCCTACGAGCAGTACTTC
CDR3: CASSFTDRSPYEQYF

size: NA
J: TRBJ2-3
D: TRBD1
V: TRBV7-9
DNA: TGTGCCAGCAGGGGGACAGGAGCCGCCACAGATACGCAGTATTTT
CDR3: CASRGTGAATDTQYF

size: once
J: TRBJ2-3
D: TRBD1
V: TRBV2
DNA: TGTGCCAGCAGTGAAGGGACAGGAGGCGATACGCAGTATTTT
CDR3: CASSEGTGGDTQYF

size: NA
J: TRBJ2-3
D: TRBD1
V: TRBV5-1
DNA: TGCGCCAGCAGCCCTCAGACAGGGACAGATACGCAGTATTTT
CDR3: CASSPQTGTDTQYF

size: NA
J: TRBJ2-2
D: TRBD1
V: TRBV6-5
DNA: TGTGCCAGCAGTTCCCCGACAGGGGAGACCGGGGAGCTGTTTTTT
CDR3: CASSSPTGETGELFF

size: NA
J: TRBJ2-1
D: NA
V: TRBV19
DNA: TGTGCCAGTAGAGGGGGAGACTACAATGAGCAGTTCTTC
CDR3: CASRGGDYNEQFF

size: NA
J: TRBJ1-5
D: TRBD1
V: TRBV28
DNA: TGTGCCAGCAGCCTCCCGGGACAGGCCCAGGGGCCCCAGCATTTT
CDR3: CASSLPGQAQGPQHF

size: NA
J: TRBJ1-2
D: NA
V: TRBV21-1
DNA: TGTGCCAGCAGCAATTCTCTGGAATTTAACTATGGCTACACCTTC
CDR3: CASSNSLEFNYGYTF

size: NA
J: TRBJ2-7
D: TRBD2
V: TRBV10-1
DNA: TGCGCCAGCAGGCAAACTAGCGGATACGAGCAGTACTTC
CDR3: CASRQTSGYEQYF

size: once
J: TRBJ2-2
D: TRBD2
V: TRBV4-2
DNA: TGTGCCAGCAGCCGGGGGAGGGGTACCGGGGAGCTGTTTTTT
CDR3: CASSRGRGTGELFF

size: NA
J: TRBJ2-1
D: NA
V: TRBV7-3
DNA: TGTGCCAGCAGCTTAACAGGGCCGGGGACCTACAATGAGCAGTTCTTC
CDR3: CASSLTGPGTYNEQFF

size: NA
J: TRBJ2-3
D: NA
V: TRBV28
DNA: TGTGCCAGCAGTTTAGGCATGTCCACAGATACGCAGTATTTT
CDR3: CASSLGMSTDTQYF

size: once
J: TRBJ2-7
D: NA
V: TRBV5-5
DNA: TGTGCCAGCAGCTTGCGGAGGGATGGAGCCTACGAGCAGTACTTC
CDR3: CASSLRRDGAYEQYF

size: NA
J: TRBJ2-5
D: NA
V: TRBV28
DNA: TGTGCCAGCAGTCCCCGCGGCCGTGGAAGGCGAGAGACCCAGTACTTC
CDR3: CASSPRGRGRRETQYF

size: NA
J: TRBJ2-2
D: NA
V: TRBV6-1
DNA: TGTGCCAGCAATCCAACCGGGAACACCGGGGAGCTGTTTTTT
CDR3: CASNPTGNTGELFF

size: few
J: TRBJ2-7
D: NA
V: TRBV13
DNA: TGTGCCAGCAGCTTATGGTCCTACGAGCAGTACTTC
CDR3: CASSLWSYEQYF

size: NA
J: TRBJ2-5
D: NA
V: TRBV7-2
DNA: TGTGCCAGCAGCTTAAATCCAGAGACCCAGTACTTC
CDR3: CASSLNPETQYF

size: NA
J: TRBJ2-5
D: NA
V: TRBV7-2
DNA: TGTGCCAGCAGCTTAGCACGATTATTGTTCGAGACCCAGTACTTC
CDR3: CASSLARLLFETQYF

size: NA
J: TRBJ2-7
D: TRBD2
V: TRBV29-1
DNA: TGCAGCGTTGAAAGTGGGGCGGGAGCCTACGAGCAGTACTTC
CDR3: CSVESGAGAYEQYF

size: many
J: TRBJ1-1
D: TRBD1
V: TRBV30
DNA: TGTGCCTGGAGGGGACAGGGGGGGACTGAAGCTTTCTTT
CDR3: CAWRGQGGTEAFF

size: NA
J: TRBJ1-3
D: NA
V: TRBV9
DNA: TGTGCCAGCACCGAGGGTGTAGGAAACACCATATATTTT
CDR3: CASTEGVGNTIYF

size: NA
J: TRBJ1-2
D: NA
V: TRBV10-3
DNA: TGTGCCATCAGTGTATTTAAGGGGGATGGCTACACCTTC
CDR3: CAISVFKGDGYTF

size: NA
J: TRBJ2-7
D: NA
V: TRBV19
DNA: TGTGCCAGTAGTTGGAGCCTTGGGGACTACGAGCAGTACTTC
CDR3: CASSWSLGDYEQYF

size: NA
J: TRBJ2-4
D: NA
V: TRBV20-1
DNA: TGCAGTGCTAGGGAAGACAGAATTCTGTACTTC
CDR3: CSAREDRILYF

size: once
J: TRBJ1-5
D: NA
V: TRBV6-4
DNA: TGTGCCAGCCACCTCGTCCGGGAACCCTATAGCAATCAGCCCCAGCATTTT
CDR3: CASHLVREPYSNQPQHF

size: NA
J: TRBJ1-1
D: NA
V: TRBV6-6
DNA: TGCGCCACCCACCCGAGTCCAGGGCTTGGCACTGAAGCTTTCTTT
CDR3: CATHPSPGLGTEAFF

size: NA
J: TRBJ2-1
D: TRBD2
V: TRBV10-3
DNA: TGTGCCATGGGGGTTTTGGGCGGGAGCCATGAGCAGTTCTTC
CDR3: CAMGVLGGSHEQFF

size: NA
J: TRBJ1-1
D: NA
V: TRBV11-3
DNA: TGTGCCAGCAGCTCGAGGTTCGACTCTGAAGCTTTCTTT
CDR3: CASSSRFDSEAFF

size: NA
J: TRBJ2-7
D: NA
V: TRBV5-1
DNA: TGCGCCAGCAGGGTGGCAACCAGTTACTCCTACGAGCAGTACTTC
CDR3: CASRVATSYSYEQYF

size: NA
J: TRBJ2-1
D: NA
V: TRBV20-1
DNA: TGCAGTGCTAGGCTGTCAGGTCAACAGTTCTTC
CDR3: CSARLSGQQFF

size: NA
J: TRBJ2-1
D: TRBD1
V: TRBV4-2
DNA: TGTGCCAGCAGCCAAGTGACAGGGGGCTACAATGAGCAGTTCTTC
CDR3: CASSQVTGGYNEQFF

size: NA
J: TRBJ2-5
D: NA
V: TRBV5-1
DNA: TGCGCCAGCAGCCCCACGGGACCAATCCTACAAGAGACCCAGTACTTC
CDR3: CASSPTGPILQETQYF

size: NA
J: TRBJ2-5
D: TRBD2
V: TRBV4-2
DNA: TGTGCCAGCAGCCAAACGCTAGCGGGAGGCCGATCGGGGTACCAAGAGACCCAGTACTTC
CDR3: CASSQTLAGGRSGYQETQYF

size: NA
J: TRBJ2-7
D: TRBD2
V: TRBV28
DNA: TGTGCCAGCAGTTTTTCGACTAGCGGAAACTACGAGCAGTACTTC
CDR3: CASSFSTSGNYEQYF